This is a list of T cell receptor beta chains from one sample in a study of Ad26.COV2.S vaccination and SARS-CoV-2 variants. TCRdb keeps only in-frame clones here, not all; method: immunoSEQ multiplex PCR. The sample yields around 450,000 clones, 90% seen once. The sample in question was peripheral blood, obtained in a trial of Ad26.COV2.S vaccine versus placebo. These receptors were collected from a person aged 18-65 years who received the Ad26.COV2.S COVID-19 vaccine or a placebo. Each CDR3 is given with its conserved first and last residue. A D gene is named only where the DNA matches it firmly. The listing skips clone size in some rows; elsewhere it reads once, few, many or a size class.

CDR3aa: CASSFISTRVEQFF
CDR3nt: TGTGCCAGCAGCTTCATAAGTACGCGGGTTGAGCAGTTCTTC
abundance: many
v_gene: TRBV11-2
j_gene: TRBJ2-1
d_gene: NA

CDR3aa: CSVEDSGSNPIYNEQFF
CDR3nt: TGCAGCGTTGAAGACAGCGGGTCTAACCCGATCTACAATGAGCAGTTCTTC
abundance: NA
v_gene: TRBV29-1
j_gene: TRBJ2-1
d_gene: NA

CDR3aa: CASSLMTSGIADTQYF
CDR3nt: TGTGCCAGCAGCTTAATGACTAGCGGGATCGCAGATACGCAGTATTTT
abundance: NA
v_gene: TRBV11-3
j_gene: TRBJ2-3
d_gene: TRBD2

CDR3aa: CAWSKGKVVNTEAFF
CDR3nt: TGTGCCTGGAGTAAAGGGAAGGTGGTGAACACTGAAGCTTTCTTT
abundance: NA
v_gene: TRBV30
j_gene: TRBJ1-1
d_gene: NA

CDR3aa: CASSLAPEWDGYTF
CDR3nt: TGTGCCAGCAGCTTAGCGCCGGAATGGGATGGCTACACCTTC
abundance: NA
v_gene: TRBV7-9
j_gene: TRBJ1-2
d_gene: NA

CDR3aa: CASSPGFNQPQHF
CDR3nt: TGCGCCAGCAGCCCGGGATTCAATCAGCCCCAGCATTTT
abundance: NA
v_gene: TRBV4-1
j_gene: TRBJ1-5
d_gene: NA

CDR3aa: CASSQEGISSYNEQFF
CDR3nt: TGTGCCAGCAGCCAAGAAGGCATCAGCTCCTACAATGAGCAGTTCTTC
abundance: NA
v_gene: TRBV14
j_gene: TRBJ2-1
d_gene: NA

CDR3aa: CASSFEGAGGTETQYF
CDR3nt: TGCGCCAGCAGCTTTGAGGGAGCGGGAGGAACGGAGACCCAGTACTTC
abundance: NA
v_gene: TRBV5-1
j_gene: TRBJ2-5
d_gene: TRBD2

CDR3aa: CASNDGGAPYNEQFF
CDR3nt: TGTGCCAGTAACGATGGGGGAGCCCCTTACAATGAGCAGTTCTTC
abundance: NA
v_gene: TRBV19
j_gene: TRBJ2-1
d_gene: NA

CDR3aa: CASNPMGRPTGELFF
CDR3nt: TGTGCCAGCAACCCAATGGGACGGCCTACCGGGGAGCTGTTTTTT
abundance: NA
v_gene: TRBV5-6
j_gene: TRBJ2-2
d_gene: NA

CDR3aa: CSGGSGSAYWTQYF
CDR3nt: TGCAGCGGGGGGAGCGGGAGCGCTTATTGGACCCAGTACTTC
abundance: few
v_gene: TRBV29-1
j_gene: TRBJ2-5
d_gene: TRBD2

CDR3aa: CASSYTSGSVSEQYF
CDR3nt: TGTGCCAGCAGCTACACTAGCGGGAGTGTCAGCGAGCAGTACTTC
abundance: NA
v_gene: TRBV11-2
j_gene: TRBJ2-7
d_gene: TRBD2

CDR3aa: CATETAIAYEQYF
CDR3nt: TGTGCCACCGAGACAGCGATAGCCTACGAGCAGTACTTC
abundance: NA
v_gene: TRBV28
j_gene: TRBJ2-7
d_gene: NA

CDR3aa: CAIKSAQRLRDEQYF
CDR3nt: TGTGCCATCAAGAGCGCACAGCGTCTCAGGGACGAGCAGTACTTC
abundance: once
v_gene: TRBV10-3
j_gene: TRBJ2-7
d_gene: NA

CDR3aa: CASSRRLAGGGEQFF
CDR3nt: TGTGCCAGCAGCCGACGACTAGCGGGAGGAGGGGAGCAGTTCTTC
abundance: NA
v_gene: TRBV27
j_gene: TRBJ2-1
d_gene: TRBD2

CDR3aa: CATRLAGANVLTF
CDR3nt: TGTGCCACCCGCTTGGCTGGGGCCAACGTCCTGACTTTC
abundance: NA
v_gene: TRBV6-5
j_gene: TRBJ2-6
d_gene: NA

CDR3aa: CASSYFWSDGHWRSPLHF
CDR3nt: TGTGCCAGCAGTTACTTTTGGTCCGACGGACATTGGAGGTCACCCCTCCACTTT
abundance: NA
v_gene: TRBV6-2/TRBV6-3
j_gene: TRBJ1-6
d_gene: NA

CDR3aa: CASSFNQGQTEAFF
CDR3nt: TGTGCCAGCAGCTTTAATCAGGGGCAAACTGAAGCTTTCTTT
abundance: NA
v_gene: TRBV5-4
j_gene: TRBJ1-1
d_gene: NA

CDR3aa: CASSPGQGPIGELFF
CDR3nt: TGCGCCAGCAGCCCGGGACAGGGGCCCATCGGGGAGCTGTTTTTT
abundance: NA
v_gene: TRBV5-1
j_gene: TRBJ2-2
d_gene: TRBD1

CDR3aa: CATSGIGRSSYEQYF
CDR3nt: TGTGCCACCAGCGGGATTGGCAGGAGCTCCTACGAGCAGTACTTC
abundance: NA
v_gene: TRBV15
j_gene: TRBJ2-7
d_gene: NA

CDR3aa: CASRTELNSPLHF
CDR3nt: TGTGCCAGTAGGACCGAGCTCAATTCACCCCTCCACTTT
abundance: NA
v_gene: TRBV19
j_gene: TRBJ1-6
d_gene: NA

CDR3aa: CASSQWESGAGYEQYF
CDR3nt: TGTGCCAGCAGCCAATGGGAAAGCGGAGCGGGCTACGAGCAGTACTTC
abundance: NA
v_gene: TRBV16
j_gene: TRBJ2-7
d_gene: NA

CDR3aa: CASSPPLQETQYF
CDR3nt: TGTGCCAGCTCACCACCGCTCCAAGAGACCCAGTACTTC
abundance: NA
v_gene: TRBV18
j_gene: TRBJ2-5
d_gene: NA

CDR3aa: CASSVLDSYSGNTIYF
CDR3nt: TGTGCCAGCAGCGTACTGGACAGTTACTCTGGAAACACCATATATTTT
abundance: once
v_gene: TRBV9
j_gene: TRBJ1-3
d_gene: NA

CDR3aa: CASRLPGTHEQYF
CDR3nt: TGTGCCAGCAGACTCCCAGGGACCCACGAGCAGTACTTC
abundance: few
v_gene: TRBV5-4
j_gene: TRBJ2-7
d_gene: NA

CDR3aa: CASSEGVGQSFSPQHF
CDR3nt: TGTGCCAGCAGCGAGGGGGTGGGACAGAGCTTTTCGCCCCAGCATTTT
abundance: NA
v_gene: TRBV7-6
j_gene: TRBJ1-5
d_gene: TRBD1

CDR3aa: CASSRQPTGSDTQYF
CDR3nt: TGCGCCAGCAGCCGACAGCCAACAGGATCGGATACGCAGTATTTT
abundance: NA
v_gene: TRBV5-1
j_gene: TRBJ2-3
d_gene: NA

CDR3aa: CASSTWDGSTEAFF
CDR3nt: TGTGCCAGCAGTACCTGGGACGGAAGCACTGAAGCTTTCTTT
abundance: NA
v_gene: TRBV27
j_gene: TRBJ1-1
d_gene: NA

CDR3aa: CASSSFSGNYEQYF
CDR3nt: TGCGCCAGCAGCTCGTTTAGCGGAAACTACGAGCAGTACTTC
abundance: few
v_gene: TRBV5-1
j_gene: TRBJ2-7
d_gene: NA

CDR3aa: CASSRDREAFF
CDR3nt: TGTGCCAGCAGCCGGGACAGAGAAGCTTTCTTT
abundance: NA
v_gene: TRBV6-5
j_gene: TRBJ1-1
d_gene: TRBD1

CDR3aa: CASSPRQGGVDTEAFF
CDR3nt: TGTGCCAGCTCACCACGGCAGGGAGGAGTAGACACTGAAGCTTTCTTT
abundance: once
v_gene: TRBV18
j_gene: TRBJ1-1
d_gene: NA

CDR3aa: CASNPRTSFGDTQYF
CDR3nt: TGTGCCAGCAACCCTAGGACTAGCTTCGGAGATACGCAGTATTTT
abundance: NA
v_gene: TRBV28
j_gene: TRBJ2-3
d_gene: TRBD2

CDR3aa: CSAKTSGQETQYF
CDR3nt: TGCAGCGCCAAGACTAGCGGACAAGAGACCCAGTACTTC
abundance: NA
v_gene: TRBV29-1
j_gene: TRBJ2-5
d_gene: TRBD2

CDR3aa: CASSSYTTGQDYGYTF
CDR3nt: TGTGCCAGCAGCTCCTATACGACGGGCCAAGACTATGGCTACACCTTC
abundance: NA
v_gene: TRBV5-4
j_gene: TRBJ1-2
d_gene: NA

CDR3aa: CASSHSANTGELFF
CDR3nt: TGCGCCAGCAGCCACAGCGCGAACACCGGGGAGCTGTTTTTT
abundance: once
v_gene: TRBV4-3
j_gene: TRBJ2-2
d_gene: NA

CDR3aa: CASSKKGARGRAGELFF
CDR3nt: TGTGCCAGCAGCAAAAAGGGGGCCAGGGGGCGAGCCGGGGAGCTGTTTTTT
abundance: NA
v_gene: TRBV21-1
j_gene: TRBJ2-2
d_gene: NA

CDR3aa: CASSSGSTVPSDEQYF
CDR3nt: TGCGCCAGCAGCAGTGGGTCGACAGTCCCCTCAGACGAGCAGTACTTC
abundance: NA
v_gene: TRBV5-1
j_gene: TRBJ2-7
d_gene: NA

CDR3aa: CASSELGQAYEQYF
CDR3nt: TGTGCCAGCAGTGAATTGGGACAGGCCTACGAGCAGTACTTC
abundance: NA
v_gene: TRBV6-1
j_gene: TRBJ2-7
d_gene: TRBD1

CDR3aa: CASSFSGTSTDTQYF
CDR3nt: TGTGCCAGCAGCTTTAGCGGAACAAGCACAGATACGCAGTATTTT
abundance: NA
v_gene: TRBV6-5
j_gene: TRBJ2-3
d_gene: NA

CDR3aa: CASSSIGTATDTQYF
CDR3nt: TGTGCCAGCTCTTCTATTGGGACAGCGACGGATACGCAGTATTTT
abundance: NA
v_gene: TRBV19
j_gene: TRBJ2-3
d_gene: TRBD1

CDR3aa: CASSFVPGQADTQYF
CDR3nt: TGTGCCAGCAGCTTTGTCCCGGGACAGGCAGATACGCAGTATTTT
abundance: NA
v_gene: TRBV5-4
j_gene: TRBJ2-3
d_gene: TRBD1

CDR3aa: CSAAGNYNEQFF
CDR3nt: TGCAGCGCAGCGGGTAATTACAATGAGCAGTTCTTC
abundance: NA
v_gene: TRBV29-1
j_gene: TRBJ2-1
d_gene: NA

CDR3aa: CSVVGTGLSYEQYF
CDR3nt: TGCAGCGTTGTTGGGACAGGGCTTTCCTACGAGCAGTACTTC
abundance: NA
v_gene: TRBV29-1
j_gene: TRBJ2-7
d_gene: TRBD1

CDR3aa: CASSSGLAGTSEQFF
CDR3nt: TGTGCCAGCAGCTCCGGGCTAGCGGGAACCAGTGAGCAGTTCTTC
abundance: once
v_gene: TRBV5-4
j_gene: TRBJ2-1
d_gene: TRBD2

CDR3aa: CASSYTEYNEQFF
CDR3nt: TGTGCCAGCAGTTACACAGAATACAATGAGCAGTTCTTC
abundance: NA
v_gene: TRBV6-2/TRBV6-3
j_gene: TRBJ2-1
d_gene: NA

CDR3aa: CAISDPTLAGGYEQYF
CDR3nt: TGTGCCATCAGTGACCCTACACTAGCGGGAGGATACGAGCAGTACTTC
abundance: once
v_gene: TRBV10-3
j_gene: TRBJ2-7
d_gene: TRBD2